Listed below are T cell receptor beta chains from one sample, sequenced in a study of identical twins. TCRdb called the 5' RACE reads again in MiXCR, with one record for every CDR3 protein. The sample has approximately 470,000 distinct CDR3 sequences, 11% to 15% seen once. The same specimen was also included in a second study, on yellow fever vaccine responses in identical twins.

Sequencing was performed on CD4+ T cells sorted from blood. The receptors derive from a woman aged 18-29 years in good health. CDR3s include the opening cysteine and the closing phenylalanine or tryptophan. D genes are given only for firm matches. Expanded clones are given a class, and other clones once, few, many or no size at all.

D gene: -; clone size: -; V gene: TRBV7-2; J gene: TRBJ2-1; CDR3 DNA: TGTGCCAGCAGCTTAAGGGCGAGCAGGGGTGGGTACAATGAGCAGTTCTTC; CDR3 protein: CASSLRASRGGYNEQFF
D gene: -; clone size: -; V gene: TRBV5-1; J gene: TRBJ2-3; CDR3 DNA: TGCGCCAGCAGCTTTCAGAGTGGGACAGATACGCAGTATTTT; CDR3 protein: CASSFQSGTDTQYF
D gene: TRBD2; clone size: few; V gene: TRBV6-5; J gene: TRBJ2-7; CDR3 DNA: TGTGCCAGCAGTTCTAAGCTGCTAGCGGGAGGCGAGCAGTACTTC; CDR3 protein: CASSSKLLAGGEQYF
D gene: -; clone size: few; V gene: TRBV6-5; J gene: TRBJ2-1; CDR3 DNA: TGTGCCAGCAGTTACGCGGTGGGGCTCAATGAGCAGTTCTTC; CDR3 protein: CASSYAVGLNEQFF
D gene: TRBD1; clone size: -; V gene: TRBV7-2; J gene: TRBJ1-2; CDR3 DNA: TGTGCCAGCAGCTTAGGCGGACAGGGTTTCACTAGTGGCTACACCTTC; CDR3 protein: CASSLGGQGFTSGYTF
D gene: -; clone size: few; V gene: TRBV4-3; J gene: TRBJ2-3; CDR3 DNA: TGCGCCAGCAGCCGGACAGCCACAGATACGCAGTATTTT; CDR3 protein: CASSRTATDTQYF
D gene: -; clone size: once; V gene: TRBV4-3; J gene: TRBJ2-7; CDR3 DNA: TGCGCCAGCAGCCGGGGGCTGCGCTCCTACGAGCAGCACTTC; CDR3 protein: CASSRGLRSYEQHF
D gene: TRBD1; clone size: few; V gene: TRBV7-9; J gene: TRBJ2-7; CDR3 DNA: TGTGCCAGCAGCCCCGTGACAGGGGCATACGAGCAGTACTTC; CDR3 protein: CASSPVTGAYEQYF
D gene: -; clone size: few; V gene: TRBV5-1; J gene: TRBJ2-3; CDR3 DNA: TGCGCCAGCAGCTCGCCCCGGGACACAGATACGCAGTATTTT; CDR3 protein: CASSSPRDTDTQYF
D gene: -; clone size: few; V gene: TRBV7-2; J gene: TRBJ1-5; CDR3 DNA: TGTGCCAGCAGCTCCAGGGTCGGCAATCAGCCCCAGCATTTT; CDR3 protein: CASSSRVGNQPQHF
D gene: TRBD1; clone size: -; V gene: TRBV5-4; J gene: TRBJ2-5; CDR3 DNA: TGTGCCAGCAGCAGCATGACAGGGAGTGGCCAAGAGACCCAGTACTTC; CDR3 protein: CASSSMTGSGQETQYF
D gene: TRBD1; clone size: -; V gene: TRBV7-8; J gene: TRBJ2-7; CDR3 DNA: TGTGCCAGCAGCTTAGCGGCAGGGGGTCCTTTCGAGCAGTACTTC; CDR3 protein: CASSLAAGGPFEQYF
D gene: TRBD1; clone size: few; V gene: TRBV7-3; J gene: TRBJ2-1; CDR3 DNA: TGTGCCAGCAGCTTAAAGTTGGGACAGGGGTACAATGAGCAGTTCTTC; CDR3 protein: CASSLKLGQGYNEQFF
D gene: TRBD2; clone size: -; V gene: TRBV10-3; J gene: TRBJ2-1; CDR3 DNA: TGTGCCATCAGTGGCCTGACTAGCGGGAGACCCAACTCCTACAATGAGCAGTTCTTC; CDR3 protein: CAISGLTSGRPNSYNEQFF
D gene: TRBD2; clone size: -; V gene: TRBV6-4; J gene: TRBJ2-1; CDR3 DNA: TGTGCCAGCAGTCTCCGGGAGGCCGATGAGCAGTTCTTC; CDR3 protein: CASSLREADEQFF
D gene: -; clone size: many; V gene: TRBV29-1; J gene: TRBJ1-1; CDR3 DNA: TGCAGCGTTGTCGGGGGGCGGACTGAAGCTTTCTTT; CDR3 protein: CSVVGGRTEAFF
D gene: -; clone size: -; V gene: TRBV3-1; J gene: TRBJ2-5; CDR3 DNA: TGTGCCAGCAGCTCACTCCGGGACTCAGGGGAGACCCAGTACTTC; CDR3 protein: CASSSLRDSGETQYF
D gene: TRBD2; clone size: -; V gene: TRBV7-9; J gene: TRBJ2-1; CDR3 DNA: TGTGCCAGCAGCTTAGGCAAGGGACTAGCGGAGCAGTTCTTC; CDR3 protein: CASSLGKGLAEQFF